This T cell receptor beta chain was sequenced in a study of blood T cell repertoires in COVID-19. Turning to the study itself: Donors in the United States, Italy and Spain gave samples during acute or convalescent COVID-19.

Measured with immunoSEQ multiplex PCR; TCRdb has only the in-frame clones, and not every one. The table has about 270,000 clones, roughly 86% seen once. The CDR3 totals 16 residues. Per germline, CDR1 KGHSH and CDR2 LQKENI. Unmatched junction bases numbered 3, after V lost 3 bases and J lost 2 bases. This rearrangement joins TRBV18 to TRBJ2-6, with 8 bases aligning to TRBD1. The sample was peripheral blood. This sequence was found in a man aged 35 to 55 with active or convalescent COVID-19. The DNA for the CDR3 is TGTGCCAGCTCACCGCTACAGGGGGCTGGGGCCAACGTCCTGACTTTC. Amino acid sequence: CASSPLQGAGANVLTF.